Sequencing of this TCR beta chain was carried out in a study of blood T cell repertoires in COVID-19. Measured with immunoSEQ multiplex PCR; TCRdb has only the in-frame clones, and not every one. In the table there are about 190,000 clones, under 90% of which are singletons. The source of this sequence is a woman older than 75 with active or convalescent COVID-19. The source material was peripheral blood.

The CDR3 coding sequence is TGTGCCAGCAGTGATCCTAGCGGGAGCGAGGAGACCCAGTACTTC. It is translated as CASSDPSGSEETQYF. The rearrangement joins TRBV6-1 to TRBJ2-5, with 10 bases aligning to TRBD2. The CDR3 contains 15 residues. V lost 3 bases and J lost 5; bases outside the gene matches: 6. In germline, CDR1 is MNHNS, CDR2 SASEGT.